This entry lists 11 T cell receptor beta chains sequenced from one sample in a study of cytomegalovirus exposure and HLA in healthy donors. 13 Jbeta primers and 60 Vbeta primers were used for the PCR. Produced via immunoSEQ multiplex PCR; TCRdb's table is partial and in-frame only. The sample records under 40,000 clones, less than 85% being singletons. The sequenced material came from PBMCs. The source of these receptors is a woman under 40 in good health and CMV-seropositive.

This chain joins TRBV4-1 and TRBJ1-5; D may be TRBD1 (5 bases). Between the trimmed V and J ends, which lost 0 bases and 7 bases, there was a span of 16 bases. Germline V lookup: CDR1 MGHRA, CDR2 YSYEKL. CDR3 length: 16 amino acids. CDR3 protein: CASSQDGNRRDQPQHF. DNA for the CDR3: TGCGCCAGCAGCCAAGATGGAAACAGGCGGGACCAGCCCCAGCATTTT.

The CDR3 DNA follows: TGTGCCTGGAGGGCCCCCTCAGCGCAGTACTTC. As protein: CAWRAPSAQYF. The chain joins TRBV30 to TRBJ2-5; D not certain. The CDR3 has 11 amino acids. The germline CDR1 and CDR2 sequences are GTSNPN and SVGIG (reference sequence). With 3 bases removed from V and 11 bases from J, the gap between germline ends came to 13 bases.

This clone was observed once. The chain is built from TRBV6-6 and TRBJ2-5; D may be TRBD2 (5 bases). The germline V and J ends were trimmed by 6 bases and 5 bases, with 16 bases remaining between them. Looked up from germline, CDR1 is MNHNY and CDR2 is SVGAGI (reference sequence). CDR3 length: 14 residues. The CDR3 protein is CASSRGLSGETQYF. Here the CDR3 DNA reads TGTGCCAGCAGCCGCGGACTCTCGGGGGAGACCCAGTACTTC.

V and J are TRBV7-9 and TRBJ2-1; 7 bases are shared with TRBD2. CDR1 is SEHNR and CDR2 is FQNEAQ in the germline V gene (reference sequence). V shed 8 bases and J 4 bases; nucleotides not matched to a gene: 5. This CDR3 is 13 amino acids long. The CDR3 spells CASVLAVYNEQFF. CDR3 nucleotides: TGTGCCAGCGTCCTAGCGGTGTACAATGAGCAGTTCTTC.

This clone has just a few counts. The chain is built from TRBV11-2 and TRBJ2-2, with D tentatively TRBD1 (6 bases). The CDR3 is 16 residues long. The germline V gene has CDR1 SGHAT and CDR2 FQNNGV. Trimming took off 11 bases at V and 1 base at J, with 20 bases between the two ends. The CDR3 is CARTRTDKLNTGELFF. In DNA, the CDR3 is TGTGCCCGCACCCGGACAGACAAATTGAACACCGGGGAGCTGTTTTTT.

The V call is TRBV14, the J call TRBJ1-6; D gene ambiguous. Germline V lookup: CDR1 SGHDN, CDR2 FVKESK. With 1 base removed from V and 9 bases from J, the gap between germline ends came to 16 bases. The CDR3 covers 16 residues. This CDR3 reads CASSQAYAGFSSPLHF. CDR3 nucleotides: TGTGCCAGCAGCCAAGCCTATGCAGGTTTCAGTTCACCCCTCCACTTT. The whole variable domain, remainder taken from reference TRBV14 and TRBJ1-6, is EAGVTQFPSHSVIEKGQTVTLRCDPISGHDNLYWYRRVMGKEIKFLLHFVKESKQDESGMPNNRFLAERTGGTYSTLKVQPAELEDSGVYFCASSQAYAGFSSPLHFGNGTRLTVT.

V is TRBV7-2 and J is TRBJ2-2; 13 nucleotides line up with TRBD2. The ends lost 5 bases at V and 5 bases at J; junction bases unmatched: 8. The length of the CDR3 is 17 residues. The germline V gene encodes CDR1 SGHTA and CDR2 FQGNSA. Here the CDR3 reads CASSRPGLAGRTGELFF. CDR3 nucleotide sequence: TGTGCCAGCAGCCGTCCGGGACTAGCGGGACGTACCGGGGAGCTGTTTTTT. The full variable domain, completed using reference TRBV7-2 and TRBJ2-2, is GAGVSQSPSNKVTEKGKDVELRCDPISGHTALYWYRQSLGQGLEFLIYFQGNSAPDKSGLPSDRFSAERTGGSVSTLTIQRTQQEDSAVYLCASSRPGLAGRTGELFFGEGSRLTVL.

Points on this clone: One end of the junction fails to match germline, which may point to a read error. The rearrangement joins TRBV5-5 to TRBJ2-5; D ambiguous. Near its end, the DNA agrees better with TRBJ2-7, so the J call may be wrong. The germline gives CDR1 SGHKS, CDR2 YYEKEE (reference sequence). The CDR3 totals 13 residues. The CDR3 sequence: CASGFMSSYEQYF. CDR3 coding DNA: TGTGCCAGCGGCTTTATGAGCTCCTACGAGCAGTACTTC.

The chain employs TRBV12-5 and TRBJ2-7; perhaps TRBD2 as D (6 bases). The CDR3 runs to 16 residues. V was shortened by 1 base and J by 2 bases, with 15 bases between the two germline ends. The germline V gene encodes CDR1 LGHNT and CDR2 FRNRAP. The CDR3 loop reads CASGLAAGPGTYEQYF. In nucleotides, the CDR3 is TGTGCTAGTGGTTTGGCCGCGGGGCCGGGAACCTACGAGCAGTACTTC.

The V gene is TRBV25-1, the J gene TRBJ2-2, with 7 bases lining up with TRBD1. The length of the CDR3 is 13 residues. CDR1 is MGHDK and CDR2 is SYGVNS in the germline V gene. Losses at the gene ends were 4 bases for V and 8 bases for J; bases not matched to a gene: 4. The CDR3 nucleotides read TGTGCCAGCAGTGGACAGGGCACAGGGGAGCTGTTTTTT. Its protein is CASSGQGTGELFF.

The V and J genes are TRBV5-6 and TRBJ2-7; D is perhaps TRBD1 (6 bases). Per the germline V gene, CDR1 is SGHDT and CDR2 is YYEEEE. The CDR3 loop spans 13 amino acids. V was trimmed by 4 bases and J by 1 base, leaving 9 bases between them. The CDR3 loop is CASSHGQSYEQYF. The CDR3 DNA is TGTGCCAGCAGCCACGGACAGTCCTACGAGCAGTACTTC.